This T cell receptor beta chain was sequenced for a study of human T cells and chemical hapten exposure. In the library, unique molecular identifiers were attached to individual cDNA molecules. TCRdb re-called the RACE reads through MiXCR, storing one row per CDR3 protein. The profile shows just under 65,000 distinct CDR3 sequences, around 10% of them singletons. Germline lookup yields CDR1 MNHEY and CDR2 SVGEGT. CDR3 length: 14 residues. V trimming: 8 bases; J trimming: 2 bases; junction bases outside the gene matches: 4. Time point noted: patch test 3, about 24 weeks after DPC sensitization. Noted treatment: therapeutic diphenylcyclopropenone sensitization with weekly scalp DPC. Staff drew blood before applying each patch test. This clonotype has a handful of counts.

The chain links TRBV6-2 or TRBV6-3 to TRBJ2-2; 8 bases agree with TRBD1. The source of this sequence is a woman aged 30 to 39 with alopecia areata. Some clones in this sample may be carry-over from other donors' samples. The sequences come from whole blood, collected in connection with sensitization to the hapten diphenylcyclopropenone (DPC). The DNA for the CDR3 is TGTGCCAGCCTCGGACAGGGTAACACCGGGGAGCTGTTTTTT. Amino acid sequence: CASLGQGNTGELFF.